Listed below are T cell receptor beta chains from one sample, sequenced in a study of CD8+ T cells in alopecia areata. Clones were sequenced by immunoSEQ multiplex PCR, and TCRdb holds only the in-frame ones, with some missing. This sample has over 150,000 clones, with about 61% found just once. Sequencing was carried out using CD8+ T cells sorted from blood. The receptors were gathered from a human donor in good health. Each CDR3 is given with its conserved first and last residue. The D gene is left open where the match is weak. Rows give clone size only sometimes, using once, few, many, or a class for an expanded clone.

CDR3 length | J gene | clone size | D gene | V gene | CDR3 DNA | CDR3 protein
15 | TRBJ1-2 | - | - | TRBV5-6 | TGTGCCAGCAGCACCGGGACACAAGCTAACTATGGCTACACCTTC | CASSTGTQANYGYTF
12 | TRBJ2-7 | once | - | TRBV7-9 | TGTGCCAGCAGCTACGTAGGGTACGAGCAGTACTTC | CASSYVGYEQYF
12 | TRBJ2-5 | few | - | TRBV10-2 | TGCGCCAGCAGTGAGGACGGAGCGACCCAGTACTTC | CASSEDGATQYF
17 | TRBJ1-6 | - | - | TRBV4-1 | TGCGCCAGCAGCCAAGATCCGCCGTCCTCCTATAATTCACCCCTCCACTTT | CASSQDPPSSYNSPLHF
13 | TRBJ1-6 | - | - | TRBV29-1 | TGCAGCGCCGGTGACCGACCGAATTCACCCCTCCACTTT | CSAGDRPNSPLHF
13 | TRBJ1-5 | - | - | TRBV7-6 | TGTGCCAGCAGCTTAAACACAGTTCAGCCCCAGCATTTT | CASSLNTVQPQHF
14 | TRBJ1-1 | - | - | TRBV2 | TGTGCCAGCAACAGAAGGGCGCCGAACACTGAAGCTTTCTTT | CASNRRAPNTEAFF
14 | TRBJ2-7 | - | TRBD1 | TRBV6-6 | TGTGCCAGCAGTTACTCGACAGGGGGCTACGAGCAGTACTTC | CASSYSTGGYEQYF
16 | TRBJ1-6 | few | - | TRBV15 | TGTGCCACCAGCAGAGACCGGTCAGGCGGTGGATCACCCCTCCACTTT | CATSRDRSGGGSPLHF
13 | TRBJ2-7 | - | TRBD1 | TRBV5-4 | TGTGCCAGCAGCTTGGGGACAGGGGACGAGCAGTACTTC | CASSLGTGDEQYF
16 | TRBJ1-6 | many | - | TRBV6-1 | TGTGCCAGCAGTGCGGTAGGAGGTATCGAATCTTCACCCCTCCACTTT | CASSAVGGIESSPLHF
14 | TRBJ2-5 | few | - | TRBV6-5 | TGTGCCAGCACCTCTGAGGCCGCAGGAGAGACCCAGTACTTC | CASTSEAAGETQYF
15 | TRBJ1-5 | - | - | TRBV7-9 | TGTGCCAGCAGTATTAGCACAGATAGCAATCAGCCCCAGCATTTT | CASSISTDSNQPQHF
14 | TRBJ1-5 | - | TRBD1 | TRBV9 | TGTGCCAGCAGCCCATGGACAGGCCGTCGGCCCCAGCATTTT | CASSPWTGRRPQHF
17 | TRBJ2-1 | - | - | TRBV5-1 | TGCGCCAGCAGCGCCCCACCGGCGGCGGTGGTTTCCGATGAGCAGTTCTTC | CASSAPPAAVVSDEQFF
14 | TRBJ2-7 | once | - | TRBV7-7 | TGTGCCAGCAGCCCGTTTTACAGGGCGGGGGAGCAGTACTTC | CASSPFYRAGEQYF